This is a list of T cell receptor beta chains from one sample in a study of T cell responses to AZD1222 COVID-19 vaccine. Data came from immunoSEQ multiplex PCR; TCRdb stores just in-frame clones and leaves some out. The repertoire has under 170,000 clones, approximately 92% of them found once; the top ten carry about 3.2%. Sequencing was performed on peripheral blood, taken 28 days after the second AZD1222 dose. These receptors came from an adult who received the AZD1222 COVID-19 vaccine. Both conserved end residues are part of each CDR3. The D gene is left open where the match is weak. A row's size may be missing; if present it is once, few, many or a size class.

TRBJ1-6	-	TRBV25-1	-	TGTGCCAGCAGTTACTCCGGAGGTGGTAATTCACCCCTCCACTTT	CASSYSGGGNSPLHF
TRBJ1-2	-	TRBV18	TRBD1	TGTGCCAGCTCACCCCCGACAGGGCTCTATGGCTACACCTTC	CASSPPTGLYGYTF
TRBJ1-2	-	TRBV6-4	-	TGTGCCAGCAGTGACGGGGTGAGCCCCCTCTATGGCTACACCTTC	CASSDGVSPLYGYTF
TRBJ2-2	-	TRBV19	-	TGTGCCAGTTTAAAAACAGGACTTGGAACCGGGGAGCTGTTTTTT	CASLKTGLGTGELFF
TRBJ2-1	once	TRBV5-5	TRBD1	TGTGCCAGCAGCTTTGGGACAGGGGTGAATGAGCAGTTCTTC	CASSFGTGVNEQFF
TRBJ1-3	-	TRBV19	-	TGTGCCAGTCGACCCGGCCAGGGCTCTGGAAACACCATATATTTT	CASRPGQGSGNTIYF
TRBJ2-1	-	TRBV5-6	-	TGTGCCAGCAGCCCAAGGGGTAGTAAGCAGTTCTTC	CASSPRGSKQFF
TRBJ2-7	-	TRBV11-1	-	TGTGCCAGCAGTTCCCCTCCCGCCTACGAGCAGTACTTC	CASSSPPAYEQYF
TRBJ1-3	-	TRBV6-6	-	TGTGCCAGCAGTCCTCCGTCGGGTAGGAAGGGAAGCTCTGGAAACACCATATATTTT	CASSPPSGRKGSSGNTIYF
TRBJ1-2	once	TRBV6-5	-	TGTGCCAGCAGTTACGAGGGGGATGGCTACACCTTC	CASSYEGDGYTF
TRBJ2-5	-	TRBV3-1/TRBV3-2	-	TGTGCCAGCAGCCAAGTTGGGACCCAGTACTTC	CASSQVGTQYF
TRBJ2-2	-	TRBV30	TRBD2	TGTGCCTGGAGTGTACGGAGGCTAGCGGGAAACACCGGGGAGCTGTTTTTT	CAWSVRRLAGNTGELFF
TRBJ1-1	-	TRBV25-1	-	TGTGCCAGCAGTGAACAGGGGACCACTGAAGCTTTCTTT	CASSEQGTTEAFF
TRBJ1-4	once	TRBV9	-	TGTGCCAGCAGCGTGGAGCCTTCGGATGGAGAAAAACTGTTTTTT	CASSVEPSDGEKLFF
TRBJ1-6	-	TRBV3-1/TRBV3-2	-	TGTGCCAGCAGCCCGGAGGGATCACCCCTCCACTTT	CASSPEGSPLHF
TRBJ2-7	-	TRBV19	-	TGTGCCAGTAGTATCGGGCAGGGATTCTACGAGCAGTACTTC	CASSIGQGFYEQYF
TRBJ2-5	-	TRBV5-6	-	TGTGCCAGCAGCCTGGAAGAGACCCAGTACTTC	CASSLEETQYF
TRBJ2-1	-	TRBV6-5	-	TGTGCCAGCAGTTCCCGGGCCCCCTCACTGCGGCAGTTCTTC	CASSSRAPSLRQFF
TRBJ2-7	-	TRBV30	TRBD1	TGTGCCTGGAGTGTGGGACAGTTTTTTGAGCAGTACTTC	CAWSVGQFFEQYF
TRBJ1-1	-	TRBV30	-	TGTGCCTGGAGTGTTGGGTGGTTGAACACTGAAGCTTTCTTT	CAWSVGWLNTEAFF
TRBJ1-3	-	TRBV9	-	TGTGCCAGCAGCCTCGAGGGTTCTTCTGGAAACACCATATATTTT	CASSLEGSSGNTIYF
TRBJ1-4	-	TRBV21-1	-	TGTGCCAGCACCCGCGGGGGAAAACTGTTTTTT	CASTRGGKLFF
TRBJ1-5	few	TRBV21-1	-	TGTGCCAGCTTTCCTCCGGGGCGACTTTGCTGGTCCCAGCATTTT	CASFPPGRLCWSQHF
TRBJ2-1	-	TRBV11-3	TRBD2	TGTGCCAGCAGCTTAACTAGCGGGTACAATGAGCAGTTCTTC	CASSLTSGYNEQFF
TRBJ2-1	few	TRBV29-1	-	TGCAGCGTAGAAGGCGGGGTCTCCTACAATGAGCAGTTCTTC	CSVEGGVSYNEQFF
TRBJ1-1	-	TRBV11-3	TRBD1	TGTGCCAGCAGACACGGACAGGGGAGGGAAACTGAAGCTTTCTTT	CASRHGQGRETEAFF
TRBJ2-1	-	TRBV28	-	TGTGCCAGCACCCCCAGCGGAACAAACAATGAGCAGTTCTTC	CASTPSGTNNEQFF
TRBJ1-4	-	TRBV6-5	TRBD1	TGTGCCAGCAGACTTACAGGGGGCGTTAATGAAAAACTGTTTTTT	CASRLTGGVNEKLFF
TRBJ2-4	-	TRBV6-1	-	TGTGCCAGCAGTGAGAGGCGATGGGGATCAGAAAACATTCAGTACTTC	CASSERRWGSENIQYF
TRBJ2-1	-	TRBV13	TRBD2	TGTGCCAGCAGCTTCAGCTTAGCGGGAGGCCACTCCTACAATGAGCAGTTCTTC	CASSFSLAGGHSYNEQFF
TRBJ1-1	-	TRBV11-2	-	TGTGCCAGCAGCTCTAGGGACGGGGGACTTCCATCTGAAGCTTTCTTT	CASSSRDGGLPSEAFF
TRBJ2-2	-	TRBV2	-	TGTGCCAGCAGTGCAGTTAGCGCCACCGGGGAGCTGTTTTTT	CASSAVSATGELFF
TRBJ1-5	-	TRBV5-6	-	TGTGCCAGCAGCTTCCCGCAGGGGCCCCAGCATTTT	CASSFPQGPQHF
TRBJ1-1	once	TRBV2	-	TGTGCCAGTAAAAGCCCGACAGGCAACACTGAAGCTTTCTTT	CASKSPTGNTEAFF
TRBJ1-3	once	TRBV2	-	TGTGCCAGCAGTGAAAGTGTGAGCTCTGGAAACACCATATATTTT	CASSESVSSGNTIYF
TRBJ1-4	-	TRBV30	TRBD1	TGTGCCTGGAGAGACAGGGAGCAACCCGAAAAACTGTTTTTT	CAWRDREQPEKLFF
TRBJ2-7	-	TRBV21-1	-	TGTGCCAGCAGCAACCCCCATGGTTCCCACGAGCAGTACTTC	CASSNPHGSHEQYF
TRBJ2-7	-	TRBV5-1	TRBD2	TGCGCCAGCAGCTCGAGGATCCTAGCGGGAGAACACGAGCAGTACTTC	CASSSRILAGEHEQYF
TRBJ2-3	-	TRBV29-1	TRBD2	TGCAGCGTTGAAGGGGCTAGCGGGAGGGGGGATACGCAGTATTTT	CSVEGASGRGDTQYF
TRBJ2-7	once	TRBV2	-	TGTGCCAGTAACGCAGGGAACTACGAGCAGTACTTC	CASNAGNYEQYF
TRBJ2-7	-	TRBV2	-	TGTGCCAGCAGGGATGGGACCGTCCACGAGCAGTACTTC	CASRDGTVHEQYF
TRBJ1-2	-	TRBV4-2	-	TGTGCCAGCAGCTATCTACAGGAGGCTGGCTACACCTTC	CASSYLQEAGYTF
TRBJ1-5	-	TRBV7-9	-	TGTGCCAGCAGCCCCGACGGGGCAGTGGATCAGCCCCAGCATTTT	CASSPDGAVDQPQHF
TRBJ1-1	-	TRBV6-1	-	TGTGCCAGCAGTGAAGTGGCTTCTGTGAGCACTGGAGCTTTCTTT	CASSEVASVSTGAFF
TRBJ2-7	-	TRBV5-1	-	TGCGCCAGCAGCTTGGAGGACATTTTGGACGAGCAGTACTTC	CASSLEDILDEQYF
TRBJ2-1	-	TRBV2	-	TGTGCCAGCAGGCAAACCGGGCAGAATGAGCAGTTCTTC	CASRQTGQNEQFF
TRBJ1-1	-	TRBV2	-	TGTGCCCCCCGGGGCAGGTGGAACACTGAAGCTTTCTTT	CAPRGRWNTEAFF
TRBJ2-3	-	TRBV2	-	TGTGCCAGCAGTGAACTAGGACTCCCGATCACAGATACGCAGTATTTT	CASSELGLPITDTQYF
TRBJ2-3	-	TRBV11-2	-	TGTGCCAGCACTCTGGACTTGGATACGCAGTATTTT	CASTLDLDTQYF
TRBJ2-7	-	TRBV12-3/TRBV12-4	-	TGTGCCAGTTCAGTGACCGCACACGAGCAGTACTTC	CASSVTAHEQYF
TRBJ2-6	few	TRBV4-1	-	TGCGCCAGCAGCCAAGACCTCGGCTCTGGGGCCAACGTCCTGACTTTC	CASSQDLGSGANVLTF
TRBJ1-2	-	TRBV18	-	TGTGCCACCCGCGGGACGGAGGTTTTCGCTAACTATGGCTACACCTTC	CATRGTEVFANYGYTF
TRBJ2-7	-	TRBV18	TRBD2	TGTGCCAGCTCAACCCCGAGCGGGGTCTCCTACGAGCAGTACTTC	CASSTPSGVSYEQYF